This T cell receptor (beta chain) was recorded in a study of blood T cell repertoires in COVID-19. The wider study: Some COVID-19 samples were acute and others convalescent; all came from the United States, Italy and Spain. Sources were T cells, B-cell-depleted T cells, or PBMCs; the material itself was cDNA or gDNA.

This CDR3 is built from 15 residues. Germline loops: CDR1 MDHEN, CDR2 SYDVKM. V lost 3 bases and J lost 4, with 10 bases in between. Per the original methods: Amplification of reference gene primers provided the estimated nucleated cell counts. Profiling relied on immunoSEQ multiplex PCR, and the TCRdb table lists in-frame clones only, not all of them. V, J and clone size are taken as reported in that table, and D and trimming were inferred from the DNA itself. Among 150,000 or so clones listed, approximately 86% were seen once. Specimen: peripheral blood. V gene TRBV28 combines with J gene TRBJ1-6; D gene unclear. The clonotype comes from a woman in her 40s with active or convalescent COVID-19. The CDR3: CASSFRVGYNSPLHF. For the CDR3, the DNA is TGTGCCAGCAGTTTCCGGGTTGGGTATAATTCACCCCTCCACTTT.